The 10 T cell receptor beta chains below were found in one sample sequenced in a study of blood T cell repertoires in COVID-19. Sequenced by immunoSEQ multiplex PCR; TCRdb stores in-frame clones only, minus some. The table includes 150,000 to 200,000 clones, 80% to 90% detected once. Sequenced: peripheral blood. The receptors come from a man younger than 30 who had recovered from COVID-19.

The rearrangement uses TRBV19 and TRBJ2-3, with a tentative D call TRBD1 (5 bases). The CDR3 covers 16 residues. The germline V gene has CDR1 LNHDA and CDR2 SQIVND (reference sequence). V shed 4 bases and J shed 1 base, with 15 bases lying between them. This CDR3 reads CASSTPGSGRTDTQYF. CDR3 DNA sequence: TGTGCCAGTAGTACCCCAGGGTCCGGGCGCACAGATACGCAGTATTTT.

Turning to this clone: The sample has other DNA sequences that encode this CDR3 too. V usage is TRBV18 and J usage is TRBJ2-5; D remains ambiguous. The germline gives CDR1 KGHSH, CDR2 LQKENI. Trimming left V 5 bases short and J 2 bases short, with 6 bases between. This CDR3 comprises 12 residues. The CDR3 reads CASSGAQETQYF. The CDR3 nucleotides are TGTGCCAGCTCAGGAGCTCAAGAGACCCAGTACTTC.

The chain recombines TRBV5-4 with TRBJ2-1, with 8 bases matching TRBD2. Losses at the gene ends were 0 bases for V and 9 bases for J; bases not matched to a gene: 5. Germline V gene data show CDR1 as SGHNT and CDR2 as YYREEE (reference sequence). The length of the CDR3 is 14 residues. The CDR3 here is CASSLEAGEAEQFF. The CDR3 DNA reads TGTGCCAGCAGCTTGGAAGCGGGAGAAGCTGAGCAGTTCTTC.

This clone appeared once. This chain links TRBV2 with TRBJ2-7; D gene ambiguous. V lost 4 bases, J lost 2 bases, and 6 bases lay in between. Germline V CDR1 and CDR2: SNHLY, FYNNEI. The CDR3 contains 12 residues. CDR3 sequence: CASSASTYEQYF. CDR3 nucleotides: TGTGCCAGCAGTGCCTCTACCTACGAGCAGTACTTC.

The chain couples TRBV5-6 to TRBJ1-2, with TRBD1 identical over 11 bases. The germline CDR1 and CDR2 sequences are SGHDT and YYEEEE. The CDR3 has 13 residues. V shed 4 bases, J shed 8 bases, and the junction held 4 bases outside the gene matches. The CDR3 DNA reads TGTGCCAGCAGCCTGGACAGGGGGCTCGGCTACACCTTC. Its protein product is CASSLDRGLGYTF.

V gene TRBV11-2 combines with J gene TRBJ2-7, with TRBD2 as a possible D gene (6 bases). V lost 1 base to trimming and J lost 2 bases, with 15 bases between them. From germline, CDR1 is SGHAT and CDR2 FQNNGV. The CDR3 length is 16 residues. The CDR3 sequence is CASSLGGGKIAYEQYF. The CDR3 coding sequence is TGTGCCAGCAGCTTAGGGGGCGGGAAAATCGCCTACGAGCAGTACTTC.

The CDR3 DNA reads as TGTGCCAGCAGTGCGTCAGGGCGAAAGGGAACTAATGAAAAACTGTTTTTT. As protein: CASSASGRKGTNEKLFF. This chain links TRBV6-1 with TRBJ1-4; the D gene is possibly TRBD1 (5 bases). This CDR3 comprises 17 residues. V was pared by 4 bases and J by 1 base, with 16 bases between. CDR1 and CDR2 (germline): MNHNS, SASEGT.

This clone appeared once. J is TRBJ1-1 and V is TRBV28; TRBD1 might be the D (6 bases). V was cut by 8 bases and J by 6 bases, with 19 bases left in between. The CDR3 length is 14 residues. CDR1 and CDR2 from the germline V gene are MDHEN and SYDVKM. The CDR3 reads CASEHRVSGAEAFF. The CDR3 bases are TGTGCCAGCGAACACAGGGTGTCGGGTGCTGAAGCTTTCTTT.

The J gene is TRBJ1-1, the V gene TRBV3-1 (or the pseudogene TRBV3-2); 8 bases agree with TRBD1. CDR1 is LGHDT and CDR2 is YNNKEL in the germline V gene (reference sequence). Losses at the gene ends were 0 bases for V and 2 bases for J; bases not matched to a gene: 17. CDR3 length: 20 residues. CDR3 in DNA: TGTGCCAGCAGCCAAGATGTGGTTAAAATTTGGACAGGGAAAAACACTGAAGCTTTCTTT. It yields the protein CASSQDVVKIWTGKNTEAFF.

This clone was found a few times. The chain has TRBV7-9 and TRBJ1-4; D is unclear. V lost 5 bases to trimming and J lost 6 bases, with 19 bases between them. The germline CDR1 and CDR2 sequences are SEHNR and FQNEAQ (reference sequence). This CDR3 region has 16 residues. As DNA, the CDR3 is TGTGCCAGCAGCCGACGCAAATATCCCGGGGATGAAAAACTGTTTTTT. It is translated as CASSRRKYPGDEKLFF.